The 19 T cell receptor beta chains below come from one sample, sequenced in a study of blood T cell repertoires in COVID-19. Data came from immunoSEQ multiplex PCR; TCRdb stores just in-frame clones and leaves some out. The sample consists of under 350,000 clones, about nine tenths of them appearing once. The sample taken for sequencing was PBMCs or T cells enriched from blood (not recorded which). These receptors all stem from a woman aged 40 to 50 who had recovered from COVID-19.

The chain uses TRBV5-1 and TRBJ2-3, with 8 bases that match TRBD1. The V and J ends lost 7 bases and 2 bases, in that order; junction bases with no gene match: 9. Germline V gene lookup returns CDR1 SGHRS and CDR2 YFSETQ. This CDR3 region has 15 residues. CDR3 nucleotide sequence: TGCGCCAGCGCAAGGACAGGGCAAAACACAGATACGCAGTATTTT. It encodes CASARTGQNTDTQYF.

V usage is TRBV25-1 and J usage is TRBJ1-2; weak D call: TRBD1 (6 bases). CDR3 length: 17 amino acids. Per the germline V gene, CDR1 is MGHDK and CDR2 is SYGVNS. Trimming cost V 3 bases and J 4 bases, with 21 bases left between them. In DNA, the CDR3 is TGTGCCAGCAGTGAGGGACACGGGTCGCCTAGGGGCTATGGCTACACCTTC. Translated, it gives CASSEGHGSPRGYGYTF.

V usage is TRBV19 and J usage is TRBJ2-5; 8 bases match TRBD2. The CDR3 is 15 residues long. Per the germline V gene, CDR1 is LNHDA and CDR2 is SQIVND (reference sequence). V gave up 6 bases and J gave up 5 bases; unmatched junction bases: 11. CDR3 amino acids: CASSRTGGAVETQYF. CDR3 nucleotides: TGTGCCAGTAGCCGAACCGGGGGGGCCGTGGAGACCCAGTACTTC.

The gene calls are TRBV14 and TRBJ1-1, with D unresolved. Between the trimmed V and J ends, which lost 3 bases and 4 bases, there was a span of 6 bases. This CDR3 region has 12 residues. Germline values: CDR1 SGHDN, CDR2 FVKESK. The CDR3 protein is CASSHRGTEAFF. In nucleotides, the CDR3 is TGTGCCAGCAGCCATCGGGGCACTGAAGCTTTCTTT.

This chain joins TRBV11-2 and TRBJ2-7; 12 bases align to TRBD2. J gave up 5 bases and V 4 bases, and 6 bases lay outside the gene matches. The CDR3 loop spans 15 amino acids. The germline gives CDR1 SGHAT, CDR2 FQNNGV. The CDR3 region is CASSSRLAGAHEQYF. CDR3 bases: TGTGCCAGCAGCTCGAGACTAGCGGGAGCCCACGAGCAGTACTTC.

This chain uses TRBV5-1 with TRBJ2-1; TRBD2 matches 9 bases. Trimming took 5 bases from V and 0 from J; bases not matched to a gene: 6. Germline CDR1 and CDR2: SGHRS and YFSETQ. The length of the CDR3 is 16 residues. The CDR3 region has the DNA TGCGCCAGCAGAGTCCTAGCGGGGTCCTCCTACAATGAGCAGTTCTTC. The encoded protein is CASRVLAGSSYNEQFF.

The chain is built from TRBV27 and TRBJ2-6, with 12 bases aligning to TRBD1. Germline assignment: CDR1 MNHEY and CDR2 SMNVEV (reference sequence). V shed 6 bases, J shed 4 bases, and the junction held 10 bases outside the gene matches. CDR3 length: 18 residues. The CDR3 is CASRSPGQGAAGANVLTF. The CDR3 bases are TGTGCCAGCAGATCACCGGGACAGGGGGCGGCCGGGGCCAACGTCCTGACTTTC. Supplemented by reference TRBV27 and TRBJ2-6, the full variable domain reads EAQVTQNPRYLITVTGKKLTVTCSQNMNHEYMSWYRQDPGLGLRQIYYSMNVEVTDKGDVPEGYKVSRKEKRNFPLILESPSPNQTSLYFCASRSPGQGAAGANVLTFGAGSRLTVL.

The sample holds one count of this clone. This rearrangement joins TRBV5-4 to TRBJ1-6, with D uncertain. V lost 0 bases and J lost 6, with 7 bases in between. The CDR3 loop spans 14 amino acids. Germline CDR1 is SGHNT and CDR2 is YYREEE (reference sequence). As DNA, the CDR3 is TGTGCCAGCAGCTTGGAAGACACTAATTCACCCCTCCACTTT. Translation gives CASSLEDTNSPLHF.

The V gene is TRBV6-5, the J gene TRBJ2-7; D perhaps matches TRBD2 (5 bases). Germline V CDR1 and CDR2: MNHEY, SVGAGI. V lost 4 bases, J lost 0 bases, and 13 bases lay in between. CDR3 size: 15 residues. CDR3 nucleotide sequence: TGTGCCAGCAGTTCCCTAGCCGGAAGCTCCTACGAGCAGTACTTC. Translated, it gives CASSSLAGSSYEQYF.

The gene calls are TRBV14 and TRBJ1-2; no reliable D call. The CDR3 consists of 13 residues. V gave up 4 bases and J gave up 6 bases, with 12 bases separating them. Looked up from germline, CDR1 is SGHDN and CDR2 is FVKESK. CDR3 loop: CASSPRLLDGYTF. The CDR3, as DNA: TGTGCCAGCAGCCCCCGTCTTCTTGATGGCTACACCTTC.

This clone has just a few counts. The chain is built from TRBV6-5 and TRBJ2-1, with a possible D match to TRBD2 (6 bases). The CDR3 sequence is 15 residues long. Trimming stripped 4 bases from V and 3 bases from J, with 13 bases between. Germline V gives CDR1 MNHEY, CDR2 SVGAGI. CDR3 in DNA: TGTGCCAGCAGTTTAGCGGAGATAAACTACAATGAGCAGTTCTTC. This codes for CASSLAEINYNEQFF.

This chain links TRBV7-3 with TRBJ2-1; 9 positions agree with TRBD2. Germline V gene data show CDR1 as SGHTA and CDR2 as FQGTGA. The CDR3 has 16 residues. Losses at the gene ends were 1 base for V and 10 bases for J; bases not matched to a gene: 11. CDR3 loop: CASSLSRDSGGSEQFF. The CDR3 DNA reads TGTGCCAGCAGCTTAAGTCGGGATAGCGGGGGCTCCGAGCAGTTCTTC.

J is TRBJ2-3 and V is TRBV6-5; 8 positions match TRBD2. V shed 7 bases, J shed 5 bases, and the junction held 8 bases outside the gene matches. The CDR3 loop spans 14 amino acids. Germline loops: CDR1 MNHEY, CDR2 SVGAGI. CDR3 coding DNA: TGTGCCAGCACCGCTGAGCGGGGGAAAGATACGCAGTATTTT. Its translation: CASTAERGKDTQYF.

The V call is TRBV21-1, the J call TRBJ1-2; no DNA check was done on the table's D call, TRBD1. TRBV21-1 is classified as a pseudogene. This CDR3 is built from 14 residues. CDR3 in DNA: TGTGCCAGCAGCAATCGGACAGGGAACTATGGCTACACCTTC. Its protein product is CASSNRTGNYGYTF.

The CDR3 DNA reads TGTGCCAGCAGCTTAGCAGACAGGGGGAAGAATACGCAGTATTTT. Amino acids: CASSLADRGKNTQYF. The genes are TRBV11-1 and TRBJ2-3; 9 bases are a match to TRBD1. The CDR3 loop spans 15 amino acids. With V trimmed by 0 bases and J by 7 bases, 5 bases remained unmatched. The V gene's germline CDR1 is SGHAT and CDR2 FQDESV (reference sequence).

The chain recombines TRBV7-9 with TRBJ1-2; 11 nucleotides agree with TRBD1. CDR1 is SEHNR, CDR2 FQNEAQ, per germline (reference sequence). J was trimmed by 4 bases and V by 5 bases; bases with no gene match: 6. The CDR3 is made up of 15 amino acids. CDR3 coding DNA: TGTGCCAGCAGCAGAGGGACAGGGGGATCCTATGGCTACACCTTC. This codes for CASSRGTGGSYGYTF.

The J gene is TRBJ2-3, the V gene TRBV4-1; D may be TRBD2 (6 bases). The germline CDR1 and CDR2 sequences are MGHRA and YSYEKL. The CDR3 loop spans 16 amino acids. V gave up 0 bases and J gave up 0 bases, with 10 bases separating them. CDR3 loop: CASSQETGLSTDTQYF. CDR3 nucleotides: TGCGCCAGCAGCCAAGAAACGGGACTCAGCACAGATACGCAGTATTTT.

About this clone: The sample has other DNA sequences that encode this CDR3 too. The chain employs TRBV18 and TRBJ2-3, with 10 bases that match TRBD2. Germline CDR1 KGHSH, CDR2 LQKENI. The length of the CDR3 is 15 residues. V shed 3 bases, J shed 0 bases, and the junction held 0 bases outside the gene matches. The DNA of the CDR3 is TGTGCCAGCTCACCGGGACTAGCGAGCACAGATACGCAGTATTTT. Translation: CASSPGLASTDTQYF.

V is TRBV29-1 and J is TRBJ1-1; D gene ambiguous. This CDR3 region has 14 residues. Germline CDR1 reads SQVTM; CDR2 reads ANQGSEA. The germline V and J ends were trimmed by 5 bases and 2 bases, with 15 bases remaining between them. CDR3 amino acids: CSVLDLLGNTEAFF. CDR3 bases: TGCAGCGTTCTCGACCTATTGGGCAACACTGAAGCTTTCTTT.